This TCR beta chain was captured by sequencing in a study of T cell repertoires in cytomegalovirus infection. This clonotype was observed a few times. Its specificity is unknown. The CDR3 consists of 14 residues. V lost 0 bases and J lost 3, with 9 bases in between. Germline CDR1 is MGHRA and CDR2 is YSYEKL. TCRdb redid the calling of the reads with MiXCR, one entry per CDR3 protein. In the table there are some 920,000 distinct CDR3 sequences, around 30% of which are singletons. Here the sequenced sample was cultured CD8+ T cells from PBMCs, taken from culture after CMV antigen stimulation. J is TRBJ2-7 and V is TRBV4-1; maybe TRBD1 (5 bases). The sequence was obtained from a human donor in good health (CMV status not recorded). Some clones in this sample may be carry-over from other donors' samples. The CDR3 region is CASSQDLQVYEQYV. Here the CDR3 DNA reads TGCGCCAGCAGCCAAGATTTACAGGTCTACGAGCAGTACGTC.